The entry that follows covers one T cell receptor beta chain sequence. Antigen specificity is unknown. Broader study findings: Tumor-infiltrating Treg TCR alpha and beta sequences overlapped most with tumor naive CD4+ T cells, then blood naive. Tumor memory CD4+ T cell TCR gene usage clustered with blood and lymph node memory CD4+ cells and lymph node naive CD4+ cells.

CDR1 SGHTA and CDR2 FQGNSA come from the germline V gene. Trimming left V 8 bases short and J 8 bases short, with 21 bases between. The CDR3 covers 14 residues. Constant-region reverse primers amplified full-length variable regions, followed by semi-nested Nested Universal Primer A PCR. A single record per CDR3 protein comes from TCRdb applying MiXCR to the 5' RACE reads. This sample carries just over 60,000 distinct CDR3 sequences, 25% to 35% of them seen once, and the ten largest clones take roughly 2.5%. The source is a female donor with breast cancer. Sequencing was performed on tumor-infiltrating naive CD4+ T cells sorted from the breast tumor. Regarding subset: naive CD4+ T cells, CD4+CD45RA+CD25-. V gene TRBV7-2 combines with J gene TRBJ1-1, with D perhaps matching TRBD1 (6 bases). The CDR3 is CASAPGRGAGEAFF. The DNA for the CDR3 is TGTGCCAGCGCCCCGGGGAGGGGGGCGGGAGAAGCTTTCTTT.